This T cell receptor beta chain was obtained from a study of identical twins. TCRdb recomputed calls from the 5' RACE reads with MiXCR, one row per CDR3 protein. In the table there are approximately 250,000 distinct CDR3 sequences, over 5.5% of which are singletons. Germline loops: CDR1 SEHNR, CDR2 FQNEAQ (reference sequence). Trimming removed 5 bases from V and 6 bases from J, with 15 bases in between. This CDR3 region has 14 residues. General study results and limits: Cord blood beta clonotypes present at high abundance carried fewer insertions; no such pattern appeared in memory repertoires.

This clonotype was recorded a few times. Its antigen is undetermined. The same sample was also used in a study of T cells expressing NK-cell markers. From that report: The leading position in the CD3+CD56-NKG2C+ fraction of several donors also went to these clonotypes.

Sequencing was performed on CD8+ T cells sorted from blood. This sequence joins TRBV7-9 and TRBJ2-3; the D gene is possibly TRBD2 (5 bases). The source of this sequence is a woman in her late teens or twenties in good health. The CDR3 loop is CASSLTPTGDTQYF. Written as DNA, the CDR3 is TGTGCCAGCAGCCTAACGCCGACGGGGGATACGCAGTATTTT. Drawing the rest from reference TRBV7-9 and TRBJ2-3, the complete variable domain is DTGVSQNPRHKITKRGQNVTFRCDPISEHNRLYWYRQTLGQGPEFLTYFQNEAQLEKSRLLSDRFSAERPKGSFSTLEIQRTEQGDSAMYLCASSLTPTGDTQYFGPGTRLTVL.